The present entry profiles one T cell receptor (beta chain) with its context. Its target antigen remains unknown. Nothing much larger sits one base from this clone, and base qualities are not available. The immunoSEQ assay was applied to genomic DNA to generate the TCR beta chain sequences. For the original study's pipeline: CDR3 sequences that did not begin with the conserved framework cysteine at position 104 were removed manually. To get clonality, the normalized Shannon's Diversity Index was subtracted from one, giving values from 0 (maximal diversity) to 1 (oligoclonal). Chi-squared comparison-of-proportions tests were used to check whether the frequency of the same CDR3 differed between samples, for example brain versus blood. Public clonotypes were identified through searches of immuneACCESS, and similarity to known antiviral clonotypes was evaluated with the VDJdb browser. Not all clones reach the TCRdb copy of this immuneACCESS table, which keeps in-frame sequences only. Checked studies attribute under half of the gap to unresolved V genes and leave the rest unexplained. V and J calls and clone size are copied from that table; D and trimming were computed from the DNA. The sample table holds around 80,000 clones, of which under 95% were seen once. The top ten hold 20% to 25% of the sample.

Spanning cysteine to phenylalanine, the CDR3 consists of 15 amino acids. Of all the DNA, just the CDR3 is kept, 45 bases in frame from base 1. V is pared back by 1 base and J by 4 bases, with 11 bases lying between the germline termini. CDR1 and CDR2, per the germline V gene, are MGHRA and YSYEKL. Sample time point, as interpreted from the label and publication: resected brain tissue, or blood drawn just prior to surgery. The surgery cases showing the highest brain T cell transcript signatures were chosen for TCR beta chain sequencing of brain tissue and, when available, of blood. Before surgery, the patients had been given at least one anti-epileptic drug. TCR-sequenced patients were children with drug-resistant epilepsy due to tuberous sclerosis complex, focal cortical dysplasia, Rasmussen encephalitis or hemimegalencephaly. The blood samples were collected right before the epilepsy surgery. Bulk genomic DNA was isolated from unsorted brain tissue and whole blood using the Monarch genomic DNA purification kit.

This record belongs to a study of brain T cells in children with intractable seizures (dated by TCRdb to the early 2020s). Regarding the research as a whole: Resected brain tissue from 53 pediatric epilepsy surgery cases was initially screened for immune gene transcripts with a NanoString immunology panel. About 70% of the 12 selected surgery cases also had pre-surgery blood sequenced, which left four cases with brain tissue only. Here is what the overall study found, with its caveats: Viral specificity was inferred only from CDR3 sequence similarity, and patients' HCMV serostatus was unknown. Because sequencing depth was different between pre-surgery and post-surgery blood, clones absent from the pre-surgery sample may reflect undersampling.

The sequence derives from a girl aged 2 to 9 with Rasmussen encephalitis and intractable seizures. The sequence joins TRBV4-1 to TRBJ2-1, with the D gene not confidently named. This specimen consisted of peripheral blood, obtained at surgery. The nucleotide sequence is TGCGCCAGCAGCCAAGTGGTGGCTACTTACAATGAGCAGTTCTTC. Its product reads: CASSQVVATYNEQFF.